Included here is one TCR beta chain sequence, with context. The data derive from a study of technical replicates of blood from several donors. Germline-derived CDR1 and CDR2 are MNHNS and SASEGT. V was clipped by 9 bases and J by 5 bases; unmatched bases: 12. The CDR3 length is 14 residues. Some clones are missing from TCRdb's copy, which holds only in-frame ones; the method was immunoSEQ multiplex PCR. The table records some 77,000 clones, just under 95% of them present only once. The sample was T cells isolated from PBMCs. V usage is TRBV6-1 and J usage is TRBJ2-7; 8 bases are shared with TRBD1. The clonotype originates from a human donor in good health. The CDR3 DNA follows: TGTGCCAGAGGGAAGACAGGGGATAAGGACGAGCAGTACTTC. Its translation is CARGKTGDKDEQYF.